This note documents a single TCR beta chain sequence. These data come from a study of T cell repertoires in cytomegalovirus infection. Trimming left V 8 bases short and J 5 bases short, with 22 bases between. The length of the CDR3 is 16 residues. TCRdb itself ran the reads through MiXCR, one entry per CDR3 protein. The sample yields over 200,000 distinct CDR3 sequences, roughly 15% seen once. The sequence derives from a human donor in good health (CMV status not recorded). Some clones in this sample may be carry-over from other donors' samples. The material sequenced was PBMCs. The rearrangement links TRBV12-3 or TRBV12-4 to TRBJ2-1; TRBD2 is a possible D gene (6 bases). CDR3 sequence: CASGVYRSSANNEQFF. As DNA, the CDR3 is TGTGCCAGCGGAGTTTATCGGTCTAGCGCTAACAATGAGCAGTTCTTC.